This TCR beta chain originates from a study of blood T cell repertoires in COVID-19. Study overall: Collection of acute and convalescent COVID-19 samples took place in the United States, Italy and Spain.

This table comes from immunoSEQ multiplex PCR, and its TCRdb copy is limited to in-frame clones, with some not included. The sample shows 180,000 or so clones, roughly 79% of them seen only once. The sequenced material came from peripheral blood. The source of this sequence is a woman in her forties with COVID-19, enrolled during active disease.

CDR3 loop: CASSSTSGSNEQFF. The CDR3 region has the DNA TGTGCCAGCAGCTCGACTAGCGGGAGCAATGAGCAGTTCTTC. The V and J genes are TRBV7-3 and TRBJ2-1, with 12 nucleotides matching TRBD2. The CDR3 contains 14 residues. The germline gives CDR1 SGHTA, CDR2 FQGTGA. The V and J ends lost 4 bases and 6 bases, in that order; junction bases with no gene match: 1.